Included here is one T cell receptor (beta chain) sequence, with context. The sample comes from a study of CD8 T cells in Susac syndrome. The V and J ends lost 8 bases and 2 bases, in that order; junction bases with no gene match: 5. The CDR3 spans 13 residues. Per the germline V gene, CDR1 is DFQATT and CDR2 is SNEGSKA (reference sequence). RNA amounts of about 0.5 to 1 ug underwent reverse transcription with random hexamers. MiXCR, applied by TCRdb to the immunoSEQ multiplex PCR reads, yields one record per CDR3 protein. The sample comprises about 240,000 distinct CDR3 sequences, about 96% of which are singletons, and about 0.095% rests with the top ten.

The receptor's source is a human donor with Susac syndrome. Material for sequencing was CD4+ T cells from PBMCs. The chain is built from TRBV20-1 and TRBJ2-3, with 9 positions matching TRBD2. The CDR3 protein is CSNLAGDTDTQYF. DNA of the CDR3: TGCAGTAATTTAGCGGGAGACACAGATACGCAGTATTTT.